The 2 T cell receptor beta chains below were found in one sample sequenced in a study of regulatory T cells in long-lasting Graves disease. With iRepertoire HTBI primers and Arm-PCR of CDR3 regions, TCR beta libraries were built. Using its own MiXCR run on the multiplex PCR reads, TCRdb lists one record per CDR3 protein. The sample holds about 310,000 distinct CDR3 sequences, roughly a fifth seen once. Time point here: persistent/refractory GD, antithyroid drugs over 5 years with positive TRAb. From PBMCs, RNA was extracted and then used to make the TCR library. Sequencing was performed on peripheral blood mononuclear cells (PBMCs), taken when the disease was refractory, from a patient treated with antithyroid drugs. The receptors here all came from a female donor with Graves disease.

The genes are TRBV5-1 and TRBJ1-1; D is ambiguous. CDR3 length: 13 amino acids. V was cut by 0 bases and J by 4 bases, with 7 bases left in between. Germline V CDR1 and CDR2: SGHRS, YFSETQ. This CDR3 reads CASSLEVSTEAFF. The CDR3 DNA follows: TGCGCCAGCAGCTTGGAGGTTAGCACTGAAGCTTTCTTT. Full variable domain (remainder filled in from reference TRBV5-1 and TRBJ1-1): KAGVTQTPRYLIKTRGQQVTLSCSPISGHRSVSWYQQTPGQGLQFLFEYFSETQRNKGNFPGRFSGRQFSNSRSEMNVSTLELGDSALYLCASSLEVSTEAFFGQGTRLTVV.

On this clonotype itself: Just one base apart from a much larger clone, this may be a read error. The chain uses TRBV6-2 or TRBV6-3 and TRBJ2-7; D possibly corresponds to TRBD1 (5 bases). Germline CDR1 and CDR2: MNHEY and SVGEGT. Trimming pared 6 bases from V and 3 bases from J, leaving 18 bases between. CDR3 size: 15 residues. CDR3 sequence (DNA): TGTGCCAGCAGCCCAGCGTGGGGCATAAGCTACGAGCAGTACTTC. This encodes CASSPAWGISYEQYF.